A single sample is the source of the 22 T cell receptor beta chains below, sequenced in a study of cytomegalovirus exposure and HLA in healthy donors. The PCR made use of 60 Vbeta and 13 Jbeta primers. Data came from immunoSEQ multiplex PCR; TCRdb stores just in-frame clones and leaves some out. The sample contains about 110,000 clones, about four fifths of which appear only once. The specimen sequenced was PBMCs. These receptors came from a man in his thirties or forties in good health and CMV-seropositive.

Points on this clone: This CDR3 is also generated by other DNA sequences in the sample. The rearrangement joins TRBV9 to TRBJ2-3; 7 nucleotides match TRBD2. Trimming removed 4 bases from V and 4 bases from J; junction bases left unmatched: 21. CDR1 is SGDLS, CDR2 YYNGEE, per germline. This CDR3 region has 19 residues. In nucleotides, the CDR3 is TGTGCCAGCAGCTATAGAAAGGGAGGGACTACAGAGGGATCAGATACGCAGTATTTT. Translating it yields CASSYRKGGTTEGSDTQYF.

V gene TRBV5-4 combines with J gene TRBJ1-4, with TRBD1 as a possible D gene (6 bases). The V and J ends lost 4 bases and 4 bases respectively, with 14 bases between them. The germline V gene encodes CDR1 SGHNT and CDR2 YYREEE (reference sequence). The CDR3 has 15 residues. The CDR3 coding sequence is TGTGCCAGCAGCGTGACCAGGGGCCTTAATGAAAAACTGTTTTTT. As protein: CASSVTRGLNEKLFF.

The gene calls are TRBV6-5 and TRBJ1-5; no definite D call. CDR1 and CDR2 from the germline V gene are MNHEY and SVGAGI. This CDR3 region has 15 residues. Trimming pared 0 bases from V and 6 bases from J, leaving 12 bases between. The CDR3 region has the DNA TGTGCCAGCAGTTACTCGGCGAGGGTGGGTCAGCCCCAGCATTTT. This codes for CASSYSARVGQPQHF.

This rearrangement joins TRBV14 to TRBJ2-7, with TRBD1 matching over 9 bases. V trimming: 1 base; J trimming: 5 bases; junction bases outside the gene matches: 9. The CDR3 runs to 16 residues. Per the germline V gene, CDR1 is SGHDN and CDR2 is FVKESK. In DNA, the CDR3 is TGTGCCAGCAGCCAAGTTGCTGGGACAGGGCTCCACGAGCAGTACTTC. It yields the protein CASSQVAGTGLHEQYF. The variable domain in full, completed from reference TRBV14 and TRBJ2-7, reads EAGVTQFPSHSVIEKGQTVTLRCDPISGHDNLYWYRRVMGKEIKFLLHFVKESKQDESGMPNNRFLAERTGGTYSTLKVQPAELEDSGVYFCASSQVAGTGLHEQYFGPGTRLTVT.

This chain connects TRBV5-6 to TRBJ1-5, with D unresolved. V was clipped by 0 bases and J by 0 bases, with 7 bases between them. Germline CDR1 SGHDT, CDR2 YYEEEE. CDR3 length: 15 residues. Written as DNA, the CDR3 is TGTGCCAGCAGCTTGGGCGGGTATAGCAATCAGCCCCAGCATTTT. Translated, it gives CASSLGGYSNQPQHF.

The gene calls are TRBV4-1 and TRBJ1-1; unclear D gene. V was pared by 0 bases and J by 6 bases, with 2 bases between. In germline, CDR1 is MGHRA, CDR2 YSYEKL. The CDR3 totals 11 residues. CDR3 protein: CASSQDAEAFF. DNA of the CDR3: TGCGCCAGCAGCCAAGACGCTGAAGCTTTCTTT.

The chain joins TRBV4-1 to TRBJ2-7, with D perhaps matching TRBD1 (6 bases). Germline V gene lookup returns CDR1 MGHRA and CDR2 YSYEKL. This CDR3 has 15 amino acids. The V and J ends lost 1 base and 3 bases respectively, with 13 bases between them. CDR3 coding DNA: TGCGCCAGCAGCCAAGGAAGAGGGGGAGTCTACGAGCAGTACTTC. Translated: CASSQGRGGVYEQYF.

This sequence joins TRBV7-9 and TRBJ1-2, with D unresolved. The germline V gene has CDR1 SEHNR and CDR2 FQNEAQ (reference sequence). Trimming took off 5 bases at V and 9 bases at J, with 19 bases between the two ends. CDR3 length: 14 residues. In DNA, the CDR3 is TGTGCCAGCAGCCCCCATGACATGTCTCGGAGCTACACCTTC. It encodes CASSPHDMSRSYTF.

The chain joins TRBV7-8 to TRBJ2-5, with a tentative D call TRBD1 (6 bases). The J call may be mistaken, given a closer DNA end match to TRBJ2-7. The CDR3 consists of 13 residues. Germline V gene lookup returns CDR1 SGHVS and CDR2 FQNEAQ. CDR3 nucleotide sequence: TGTGCCAGCAGCTTCCGGGACACCGACGAGCAGTACTTC. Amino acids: CASSFRDTDEQYF.

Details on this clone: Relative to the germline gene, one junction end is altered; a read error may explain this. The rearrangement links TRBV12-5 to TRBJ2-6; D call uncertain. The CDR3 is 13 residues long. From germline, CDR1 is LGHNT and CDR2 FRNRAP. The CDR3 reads CACGLSGANVLTF. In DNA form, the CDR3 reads TGTGCTTGTGGCCTGAGTGGGGCCAACGTCCTGACTTTC.

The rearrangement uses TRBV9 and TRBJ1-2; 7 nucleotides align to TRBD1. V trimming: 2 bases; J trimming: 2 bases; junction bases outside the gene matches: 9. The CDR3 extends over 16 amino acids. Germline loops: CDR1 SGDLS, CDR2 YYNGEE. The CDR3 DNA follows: TGTGCCAGCAGCGTCGGGACAGTCAGTCCCAACTATGGCTACACCTTC. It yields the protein CASSVGTVSPNYGYTF.

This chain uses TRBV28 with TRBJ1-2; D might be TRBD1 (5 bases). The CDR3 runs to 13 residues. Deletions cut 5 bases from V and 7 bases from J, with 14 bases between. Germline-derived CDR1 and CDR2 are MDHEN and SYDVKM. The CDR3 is CASSPGGSGGYTF. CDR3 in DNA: TGTGCCAGCAGTCCTGGGGGGTCGGGTGGCTACACCTTC.

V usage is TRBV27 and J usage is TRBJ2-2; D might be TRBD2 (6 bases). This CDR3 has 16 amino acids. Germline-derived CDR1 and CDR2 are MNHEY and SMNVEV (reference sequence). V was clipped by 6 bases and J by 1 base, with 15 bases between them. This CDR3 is CASSNDWRGNTGELFF. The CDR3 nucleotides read TGTGCCAGCAGCAATGACTGGCGGGGGAACACCGGGGAGCTGTTTTTT.

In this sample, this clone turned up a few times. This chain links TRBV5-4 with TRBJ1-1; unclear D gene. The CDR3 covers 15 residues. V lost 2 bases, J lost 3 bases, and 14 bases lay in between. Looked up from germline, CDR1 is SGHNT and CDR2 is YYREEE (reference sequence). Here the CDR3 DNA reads TGTGCCAGCAGCTTCGGTTCCAGGATCTACACTGAAGCTTTCTTT. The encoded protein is CASSFGSRIYTEAFF.

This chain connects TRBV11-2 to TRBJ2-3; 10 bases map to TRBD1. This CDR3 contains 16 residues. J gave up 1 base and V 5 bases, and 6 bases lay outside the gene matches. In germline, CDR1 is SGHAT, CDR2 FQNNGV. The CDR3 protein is CASSTRQGAGTDTQYF. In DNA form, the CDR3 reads TGTGCCAGCAGCACCCGACAGGGGGCTGGCACAGATACGCAGTATTTT.

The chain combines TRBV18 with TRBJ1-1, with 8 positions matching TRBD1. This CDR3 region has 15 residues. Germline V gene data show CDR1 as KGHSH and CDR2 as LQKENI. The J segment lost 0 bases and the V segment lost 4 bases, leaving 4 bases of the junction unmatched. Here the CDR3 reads CASSLRDRLNTEAFF. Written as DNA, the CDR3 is TGTGCCAGCTCACTAAGGGACAGGTTGAACACTGAAGCTTTCTTT.

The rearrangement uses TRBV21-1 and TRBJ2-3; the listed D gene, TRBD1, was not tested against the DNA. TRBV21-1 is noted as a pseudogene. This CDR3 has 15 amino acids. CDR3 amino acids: CASSKVEQFTDTQYF. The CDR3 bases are TGTGCCAGCAGCAAAGTGGAACAGTTCACAGATACGCAGTATTTT.

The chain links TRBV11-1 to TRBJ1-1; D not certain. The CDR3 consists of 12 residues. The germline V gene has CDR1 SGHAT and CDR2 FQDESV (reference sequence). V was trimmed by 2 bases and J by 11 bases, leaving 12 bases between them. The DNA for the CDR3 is TGTGCCAGCAGCTTACCGGGCTGGAGGGCTTTCTTT. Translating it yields CASSLPGWRAFF.

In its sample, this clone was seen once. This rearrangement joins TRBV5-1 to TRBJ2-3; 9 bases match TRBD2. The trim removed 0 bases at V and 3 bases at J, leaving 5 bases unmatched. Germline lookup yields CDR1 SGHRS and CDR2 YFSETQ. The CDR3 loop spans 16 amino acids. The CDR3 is CASSLERGVSTDTQYF. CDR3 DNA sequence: TGCGCCAGCAGCTTGGAGCGGGGGGTATCAACAGATACGCAGTATTTT.

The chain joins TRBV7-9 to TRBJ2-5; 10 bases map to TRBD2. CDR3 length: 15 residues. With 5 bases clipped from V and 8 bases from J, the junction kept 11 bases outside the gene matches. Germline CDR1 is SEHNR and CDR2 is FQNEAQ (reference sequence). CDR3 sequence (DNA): TGTGCCAGCAGCGTAGAGCGGGGGGGCCGGGATACCCAGTACTTC. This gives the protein CASSVERGGRDTQYF.

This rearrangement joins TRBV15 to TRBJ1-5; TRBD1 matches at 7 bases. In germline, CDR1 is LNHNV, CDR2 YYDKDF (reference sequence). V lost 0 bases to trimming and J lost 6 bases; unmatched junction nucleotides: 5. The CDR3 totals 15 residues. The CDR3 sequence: CATSRDTGASQPQHF. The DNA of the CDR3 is TGTGCCACCAGCAGAGACACAGGGGCGAGTCAGCCCCAGCATTTT.

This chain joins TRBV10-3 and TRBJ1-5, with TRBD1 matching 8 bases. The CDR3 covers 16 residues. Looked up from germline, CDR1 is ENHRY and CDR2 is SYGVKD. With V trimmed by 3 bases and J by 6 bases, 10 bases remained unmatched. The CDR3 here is CAISDHSGGEGQPQHF. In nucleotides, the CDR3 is TGTGCCATCAGTGACCATTCAGGGGGCGAAGGTCAGCCCCAGCATTTT.